The clone carrying this T cell receptor (beta chain) was counted ten times or more. Its antigen is not known. With the read ending 3 residues before the CDR3 end, the germline J gene is used to fill in that end. Germline V CDR1 and CDR2: SEHNR, FQNEAQ (reference sequence). This CDR3 has 14 amino acids. Unmatched junction bases numbered 8, after V lost 6 bases and J lost 5 bases. The sample comes from a study of T cell clonality in common variable immunodeficiency. Regarding the study as a whole: Compared with controls, CVID subjects had fewer shared TCRbeta clones. Reportedly, TCR beta sequences from common variable immunodeficiency showed fewer deletions and N-nucleotide insertions.

CVID and control samples used equivalent genomic DNA input. TCRdb's copy holds only in-frame clones and misses some; the assay was immunoSEQ multiplex PCR. This sample has approximately 57,000 clones and no singletons, with around 0.8% in the ten largest. The J gene is TRBJ2-5, the V gene TRBV7-9; TRBD1 aligns across 8 bases. Specimen: peripheral blood mononuclear cells. The TCR comes from a person aged 18 to 75 in good health. Incomplete CDR3 DNA: TGTGCCAGCAGAACGACAGGGGTTGGGGAGACC. Amino acids: CASRTTGVGET. The CDR3, in full, reads CASRTTGVGETQYF.